This T cell receptor (beta chain) originates from a study of technical replicates of blood from a handful of donors. Per the germline V gene, CDR1 is SGDLS and CDR2 is YYNGEE. The V segment lost 3 bases and the J segment 4 bases; nucleotides outside the gene matches: 7. The CDR3 is made up of 15 amino acids. The data were produced by immunoSEQ multiplex PCR, yet TCRdb's version contains in-frame clones alone and is incomplete. The table lists 55,000 to 75,000 clones, roughly 91% of them singletons. The sequenced sample consisted of PBMCs. This chain joins TRBV9 and TRBJ2-5; 9 bases fit TRBD1. The clonotype comes from a human donor in good health. Some clones in this sample may be carry-over from other donors' samples. The CDR3, as DNA: TGTGCCAGCAGCGAACAGGGGGCTGCGGGAGAGACCCAGTACTTC. Its protein product is CASSEQGAAGETQYF. The full variable domain, with the rest looked up from reference TRBV9 and TRBJ2-5, is DSGVTQTPKHLITATGQRVTLRCSPRSGDLSVYWYQQSLDQGLQFLIQYYNGEERAKGNILERFSAQQFPDLHSELNLSSLELGDSALYFCASSEQGAAGETQYFGPGTRLLVL.